This T cell receptor beta chain was documented in a study of cytomegalovirus exposure and HLA in healthy donors. CDR3 size: 14 residues. V was trimmed by 5 bases and J by 1 base, leaving 11 bases between them. CDR1 is SGHTA, CDR2 FQGNSA, per germline. PCR was performed using 60 Vbeta and 13 Jbeta primers. TCRdb's table, derived via immunoSEQ multiplex PCR, lists solely in-frame clones and lacks some. The sample records 110,000 or so clones, 65% to 80% being singletons. The sample was PBMCs. The TCR comes from a man aged 35-49 years in good health and CMV-seropositive. The rearrangement uses TRBV7-2 and TRBJ1-1; tentative D call: TRBD1 (5 bases). The CDR3 nucleotides are TGTGCCAGCAGCATCCGGACAAAGAACACTGAAGCTTTCTTT. Translation: CASSIRTKNTEAFF.